A single sample gave rise to the 8 T cell receptor beta chains below, sequenced in a study of radiotherapy plus CTLA-4 blockade in lung cancer. Clones were sequenced by immunoSEQ multiplex PCR, and TCRdb holds only the in-frame ones, with some missing. The repertoire holds tens of thousands of clones, with about 80% as singletons. This specimen consisted of peripheral blood, obtained from a patient treated with radiotherapy plus ipilimumab. The source is a human donor with non-small cell lung cancer that progressed on radiotherapy plus ipilimumab.

This clone was recorded once. This rearrangement joins TRBV7-9 to TRBJ2-7, with a possible D match to TRBD1 (8 bases). Germline V gene sequence: CDR1 SEHNR, CDR2 FQNEAQ (reference sequence). CDR3 length equals 15 residues. The V end was cut by 5 bases, the J end by 3 bases, with 17 bases between. The CDR3, as DNA: TGTGCCAGCAGCACCGACAGGGGAGGGCTCTACGAGCAGTACTTC. Translated: CASSTDRGGLYEQYF.

The chain has TRBV5-1 and TRBJ2-3; D could derive from TRBD1 or TRBD2 (5 bases each). CDR3 length: 14 residues. Germline CDR1 SGHRS, CDR2 YFSETQ. Trimming took off 0 bases at V and 6 bases at J, with 11 bases between the two ends. For the CDR3, the DNA is TGCGCCAGCAGCTTGGTGGGGGATTTGGATACGCAGTATTTT. Residues: CASSLVGDLDTQYF.

The chain has TRBV9 and TRBJ2-1; D call uncertain. Trimming left V 4 bases short and J 8 bases short, with 10 bases between. The CDR3 extends over 12 amino acids. Germline V gene data show CDR1 as SGDLS and CDR2 as YYNGEE. The CDR3 DNA sequence: TGTGCCAGCAGCATTAGTGAGTATGAGCAGTTCTTC. It codes for CASSISEYEQFF.

This chain connects TRBV7-2 to TRBJ1-1, with D tentatively TRBD1 (6 bases). V was cut by 5 bases and J by 9 bases, with 13 bases left in between. The CDR3 has 12 residues. The germline V gene has CDR1 SGHTA and CDR2 FQGNSA. Written as DNA, the CDR3 is TGTGCCAGCAGCCAAGGACAGCTTAAAGCTTTCTTT. Protein sequence: CASSQGQLKAFF.

This clone was seen a few times. The chain employs TRBV7-8 and TRBJ2-2; TRBD1 aligns across 7 bases. Trimming cost V 7 bases and J 5 bases; bases outside gene matches: 13. The CDR3 is 16 amino acids. The germline V gene encodes CDR1 SGHVS and CDR2 FQNEAQ. The CDR3 DNA is TGTGCCAGCACCCCTTTAGAGGGGGCAGAAACCGGGGAGCTGTTTTTT. It translates to CASTPLEGAETGELFF.

The CDR3 here is CASSVGGQLNQPQHF. In DNA form, the CDR3 reads TGTGCCAGCAGCGTAGGGGGACAGCTCAATCAGCCCCAGCATTTT. The rearrangement uses TRBV9 and TRBJ1-5, with TRBD1 matching over 7 bases. CDR1 is SGDLS and CDR2 is YYNGEE in the germline V gene. V trimming: 0 bases; J trimming: 3 bases; junction bases outside the gene matches: 3. CDR3 length: 15 residues.

V and J are TRBV5-1 and TRBJ2-1, with D maybe TRBD2 (7 bases). The V gene lost 1 base and the J gene lost 4 bases, with 12 bases spanning the gap. The CDR3 runs 15 residues. Per the germline V gene, CDR1 is SGHRS and CDR2 is YFSETQ. The CDR3 loop is CASSLSGGPYNEQFF. The CDR3 DNA sequence: TGCGCCAGCAGCTTGTCCGGGGGGCCTTACAATGAGCAGTTCTTC.

Concerning this clone itself: Additional DNA sequences in this sample encode the identical CDR3. The chain recombines TRBV29-1 with TRBJ2-7, with a possible D match to TRBD2 (5 bases). The germline gives CDR1 SQVTM, CDR2 ANQGSEA. The length of the CDR3 is 12 residues. V lost 3 bases and J lost 2, with 8 bases in between. CDR3 in DNA: TGCAGCGTTGAGGACGGGACCTACGAGCAGTACTTC. Residues: CSVEDGTYEQYF.